A single sample is the source of the 5 T cell receptor beta chains below, sequenced in a study of beta chain features in type 1 diabetes. Of the isolated RNA, all was reverse transcribed, and so the sequenced material was expressed TCRB transcripts. The table came from immunoSEQ multiplex PCR; TCRdb's copy has only in-frame clones and leaves some out. The sample holds around 350,000 clones, 10% to 15% seen once. Sequenced: naive CD4+ T cells from blood. Source of these receptors: a man aged 18 to 30 in good health.

The chain is built from TRBV19 and TRBJ1-1; TRBD1 agrees at 10 bases. The CDR3 has 13 residues. Trimming removed 6 bases from V and 5 bases from J; junction bases left unmatched: 3. Germline CDR1 reads LNHDA; CDR2 reads SQIVND (reference sequence). The CDR3 region has the DNA TGTGCCAGTAGGAGGACAGGGGGTACTGAAGCTTTCTTT. Translating it yields CASRRTGGTEAFF.

The chain employs TRBV30 and TRBJ1-5, with 7 bases lining up with TRBD1. Germline V gene lookup returns CDR1 GTSNPN and CDR2 SVGIG (reference sequence). The J segment lost 9 bases and the V segment lost 3 bases, leaving 14 bases of the junction unmatched. The CDR3 totals 15 residues. Here the CDR3 reads CAWRGTTGAEGPQHF. The CDR3 DNA reads as TGTGCCTGGAGGGGGACCACAGGGGCCGAGGGGCCCCAGCATTTT.

The rearrangement joins TRBV19 to TRBJ1-5; TRBD1 matches 11 bases. The V gene end was trimmed by 5 bases and the J gene end by 7 bases; junction bases not matched to a gene: 7. The CDR3 covers 15 residues. Germline V gene sequence: CDR1 LNHDA, CDR2 SQIVND (reference sequence). CDR3 sequence reads: CASSSGQGAGQPQHF. The CDR3 DNA reads TGTGCCAGTAGTTCCGGACAGGGGGCCGGGCAGCCCCAGCATTTT.

The rearrangement uses TRBV30 and TRBJ2-7, with D possibly being TRBD1 (5 bases). The CDR3 is made up of 13 amino acids. Germline V gene sequence: CDR1 GTSNPN, CDR2 SVGIG (reference sequence). V was shortened by 0 bases and J by 2 bases, with 8 bases between the two germline ends. As DNA, the CDR3 is TGTGCCTGGAGTGTAGCAGGGCCCTACGAGCAGTACTTC. Residues: CAWSVAGPYEQYF.

The chain links TRBV29-1 to TRBJ2-1, with D unclear. Trimming left V 3 bases short and J 5 bases short, with 11 bases between. The CDR3 runs 13 residues. Germline V gene data show CDR1 as SQVTM and CDR2 as ANQGSEA. The DNA for the CDR3 is TGCAGCGTTGATAGACAAATTAACAATGAGCAGTTCTTC. Protein sequence: CSVDRQINNEQFF.